This TCR beta chain was recorded in a study of cytomegalovirus exposure and HLA in healthy donors. As for the study in general: The 110 or so validation repertoires used a platform that matched the one used for the 550 to 800 first-cohort repertoires, as a later analysis reported.

Of note for this clone: Its antigen is not known.

The CDR3 is 14 residues long. From germline, CDR1 is SGDLS and CDR2 YYNGEE. Trimming pared 0 bases from V and 0 bases from J, leaving 6 bases between. Study conclusions and caveats: The tendency of first-cohort TCR clusters to co-occur in the 90 to 150 validation repertoires was the finding of a later analysis.

Produced via immunoSEQ multiplex PCR; TCRdb's table is partial and in-frame only. The sample has about 64,000 clones, around 90% seen once. Sequencing input: PBMCs. This TCR was sampled from a woman between 18 and 29 years old in good health and CMV-seronegative. V gene TRBV9 combines with J gene TRBJ1-1, with no clear D. CDR3 DNA: TGTGCCAGCAGCGTAGCTGACATGAACACTGAAGCTTTCTTT. Translating it yields CASSVADMNTEAFF.